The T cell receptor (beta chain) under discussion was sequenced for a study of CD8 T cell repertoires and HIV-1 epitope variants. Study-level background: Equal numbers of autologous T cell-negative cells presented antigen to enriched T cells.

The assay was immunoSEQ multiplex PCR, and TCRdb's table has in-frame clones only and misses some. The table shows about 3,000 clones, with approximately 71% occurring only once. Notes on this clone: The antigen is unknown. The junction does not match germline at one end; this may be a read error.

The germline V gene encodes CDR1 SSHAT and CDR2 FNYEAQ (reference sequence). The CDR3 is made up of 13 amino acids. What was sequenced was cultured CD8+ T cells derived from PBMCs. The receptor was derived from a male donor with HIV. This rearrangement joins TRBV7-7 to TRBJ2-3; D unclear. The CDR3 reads CASSLEGTDTQYF. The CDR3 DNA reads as TGTGCTAGCAGCTTAGAAGGCACAGATACGCAGTATTTT.